This TCR beta chain came from a study of blood T cells in healthy people across ages. Overall study findings and caveats: Observed TCR beta diversity showed a strong correlation with the percentage of naive T cells as measured by flow cytometry. The authors considered diversity estimates from one million T cells to be underestimates. A greater number of naive CD4+ cells and higher diversity distinguished long-lived donors from aged donors.

Alongside a J-beta primer mix, a sample-barcoded 5' primer served in a second PCR lasting roughly 7 to 11 cycles. TCRdb used MiXCR to reprocess the 5' RACE reads, holding one entry per CDR3 protein. The sample includes about 1.4 million distinct CDR3 sequences, around 59% of them seen just once. Each donor supplied around 9.6 milliliters of peripheral blood. CDR1 LGHDT and CDR2 YNNKEL come from the germline V gene (reference sequence). V was clipped by 4 bases and J by 1 base, with 19 bases between them. This CDR3 contains 17 residues. Details on this clonotype: Its antigen remains unknown.

Material for sequencing was blood. The clonotype comes from a man between 18 and 29 years old in good health. The genes are TRBV3-1 and TRBJ1-2; D is undetermined. The CDR3 nucleotides are TGTGCCAGCAGCCCCCAATTTGCGGCGTCTCGTAACTATGGCTACACCTTC. Translated, it gives CASSPQFAASRNYGYTF. Based on the CDR3 plus reference TRBV3-1 and TRBJ1-2, the full variable domain is DTAVSQTPKYLVTQMGNDKSIKCEQNLGHDTMYWYKQDSKKFLKIMFSYNNKELIINETVPNRFSPKSPDKAHLNLHINSLELGDSAVYFCASSPQFAASRNYGYTFGSGTRLTVV.